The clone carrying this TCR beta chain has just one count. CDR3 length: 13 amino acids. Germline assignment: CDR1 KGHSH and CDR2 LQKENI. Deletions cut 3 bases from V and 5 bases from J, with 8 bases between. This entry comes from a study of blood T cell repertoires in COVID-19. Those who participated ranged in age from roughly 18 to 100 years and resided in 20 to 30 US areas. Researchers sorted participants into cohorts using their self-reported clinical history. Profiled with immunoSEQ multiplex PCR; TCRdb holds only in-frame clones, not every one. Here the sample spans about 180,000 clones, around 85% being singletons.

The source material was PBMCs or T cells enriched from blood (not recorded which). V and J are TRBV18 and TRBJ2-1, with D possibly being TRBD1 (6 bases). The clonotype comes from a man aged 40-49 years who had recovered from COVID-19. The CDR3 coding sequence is TGTGCCAGCTCACCTGGACAGCACAATGAGCAGTTCTTC. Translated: CASSPGQHNEQFF.